A selection of T cell receptor beta chains follows, all from one sample in a study of human T cells and chemical hapten exposure. TCRdb re-called the RACE reads with MiXCR, one entry per CDR3 protein. The sample holds fewer than 100,000 distinct CDR3 sequences, about 9.2% seen once. The sequenced sample consisted of whole blood. These receptors all come from a female donor in good health. Some clones in this sample may be carry-over from other donors' samples. Each CDR3 is given with its conserved first and last residue. A D gene is named only where the DNA matches it firmly. Clone size, where shown, is once, few, many, or a class for clones that have expanded.

d_call	v_call	j_call	clone_size	cdr3_aa	cdr3_nt
.	TRBV7-9	TRBJ2-7	many	CASSLLSGSYEQYF	TGTGCCAGCAGCTTATTATCGGGGTCCTACGAGCAGTACTTC
.	TRBV5-1	TRBJ2-5	few	CASRPGPTQETQYF	TGCGCCAGCAGACCGGGACCGACCCAAGAGACCCAGTACTTC
.	TRBV4-3	TRBJ2-5	few	CASSQDFIGMAGAPQETQYF	TGCGCCAGCAGCCAAGATTTTATTGGTATGGCGGGGGCACCGCAAGAGACCCAGTACTTC
.	TRBV4-2	TRBJ2-3	many	CASSQGDTDTQYF	TGTGCCAGCAGCCAAGGCGACACAGATACGCAGTATTTT
TRBD1	TRBV6-2/TRBV6-3	TRBJ2-2	many	CASSYRQGVSTGELFF	TGTGCCAGCAGTTACCGACAGGGAGTCAGCACCGGGGAGCTGTTTTTT
.	TRBV6-6	TRBJ2-7	few	CASSRYSDISYEQYF	TGTGCCAGCAGCCGCTACTCGGACATTTCCTACGAGCAGTACTTC
TRBD1	TRBV7-8	TRBJ1-1	.	CASSFLPQGADTEAFF	TGTGCCAGCAGCTTTTTACCCCAGGGGGCGGACACTGAAGCTTTCTTT
.	TRBV5-1	TRBJ2-5	.	CASSFTAQGIETQYF	TGCGCCAGCAGCTTTACCGCCCAGGGTATTGAGACCCAGTACTTC
TRBD1	TRBV20-1	TRBJ1-5	many	CSARNYLDRGNQPQHF	TGCAGTGCTAGAAATTACTTGGACAGGGGCAATCAGCCCCAGCATTTT
TRBD1	TRBV7-2	TRBJ1-2	once	CASSPQGGNYGYTF	TGTGCCAGCAGCCCCCAGGGGGGTAACTATGGCTACACCTTC
.	TRBV9	TRBJ1-1	few	CASSVGGVGVGVDTEAFF	TGTGCCAGCAGCGTAGGAGGGGTAGGGGTTGGAGTGGACACTGAAGCTTTCTTT
TRBD2	TRBV29-1	TRBJ2-3	many	CSVPWTSGGGASTDTQYF	TGCAGCGTACCCTGGACTAGCGGGGGGGGTGCTAGCACAGATACGCAGTATTTT
.	TRBV21-1	TRBJ2-3	few	CASTATGGLADTQYF	TGTGCCAGCACCGCGACAGGGGGCTTGGCAGATACGCAGTATTTT
.	TRBV6-1	TRBJ2-5	many	CASSEVGSGVETQYF	TGTGCCAGCAGTGAAGTAGGGTCGGGGGTAGAGACCCAGTACTTC
.	TRBV5-1	TRBJ2-3	few	CASSLVPGSATSTDTQYF	TGCGCCAGCAGCTTGGTTCCCGGTAGTGCTACTAGCACAGATACGCAGTATTTT
.	TRBV25-1	TRBJ2-3	.	CASSWTDTQYF	TGTGCCAGTAGCTGGACAGATACGCAGTATTTT
.	TRBV7-2	TRBJ1-6	.	CASSFTADNSPLHF	TGTGCCAGCAGCTTCACAGCTGATAATTCACCCCTCCACTTT
.	TRBV15	TRBJ1-1	.	CATSRDRRGNTEAFF	TGTGCCACCAGCAGAGATAGGAGGGGTAACACTGAAGCTTTCTTT
TRBD2	TRBV6-5	TRBJ2-3	.	CASSSGGTDTQYF	TGTGCCAGCAGCAGCGGGGGCACAGATACGCAGTATTTT
.	TRBV2	TRBJ1-5	.	CASRGRVSDQPQHF	TGTGCCAGCAGGGGCAGGGTGTCAGATCAGCCCCAGCATTTT
TRBD1	TRBV29-1	TRBJ1-1	many	CSVLGTGDMNTEAFF	TGCAGCGTTTTAGGGACAGGGGATATGAACACTGAAGCTTTCTTT
TRBD2	TRBV5-4	TRBJ2-6	few	CASSLIGRTGANVLTF	TGTGCCAGCAGCTTGATCGGGAGGACTGGGGCCAACGTCCTGACTTTC
TRBD1	TRBV18	TRBJ1-6	few	CASSPFLEQGDNSPLHF	TGTGCCAGCTCCCCCTTCTTGGAGCAGGGGGATAATTCACCCCTCCACTTT
.	TRBV6-6	TRBJ2-3	many	CATKSGLHTDTQYF	TGTGCCACCAAGAGTGGGTTGCACACAGATACGCAGTATTTT
.	TRBV12-3/TRBV12-4	TRBJ1-2	many	CASSLLQGPYGYTF	TGTGCCAGCAGTTTATTGCAGGGACCCTATGGCTACACCTTC
TRBD1	TRBV2	TRBJ1-5	.	CASSVDRERGQHF	TGTGCCAGCAGCGTCGACAGGGAGCGTGGCCAGCATTTT
.	TRBV5-1	TRBJ1-3	.	CASSLPSSSSGNTIYF	TGCGCCAGCAGCTTGCCGTCTTCGAGCTCTGGAAACACCATATATTTT
.	TRBV5-1	TRBJ2-7	many	CASSLSREQYF	TGCGCCAGCAGCTTGTCCCGGGAGCAGTACTTC
.	TRBV4-3	TRBJ1-4	.	CASSPESPPNEKLFF	TGCGCCAGCAGCCCTGAATCCCCACCTAATGAAAAACTGTTTTTT
.	TRBV29-1	TRBJ1-1	.	CSVEVDTINTEAFF	TGCAGCGTTGAAGTGGACACAATCAACACTGAAGCTTTCTTT
TRBD1	TRBV20-1	TRBJ1-1	many	CSAFEGGFTEAFF	TGCAGTGCTTTTGAAGGGGGCTTCACTGAAGCTTTCTTT
TRBD1	TRBV28	TRBJ1-1	few	CASSPPNRGRTEAFF	TGTGCCAGCAGTCCTCCTAACAGGGGTCGCACTGAAGCTTTCTTT
.	TRBV7-8	TRBJ2-1	few	CASSLAGGQYNEQFF	TGTGCCAGCAGCTTAGCGGGGGGTCAATACAATGAGCAGTTCTTC
TRBD1	TRBV27	TRBJ2-1	.	CASSLYGQGSYNEQLF	TGTGCCAGCAGTTTATATGGACAGGGCTCCTACAATGAGCAGCTCTTC
.	TRBV5-1	TRBJ1-2	many	CASSRDGTVYGYTF	TGCGCCAGCAGCCGAGACGGGACGGTCTATGGCTACACCTTC
.	TRBV12-3/TRBV12-4	TRBJ1-6	many	CASSRMGESPLHF	TGTGCCAGCAGTCGTATGGGGGAATCACCCCTCCACTTT
.	TRBV20-1	TRBJ2-7	few	CSANPRGGHLREQYF	TGCAGTGCTAACCCCCGAGGGGGGCATCTTCGTGAGCAGTACTTC
.	TRBV27	TRBJ2-3	few	CASSLGLAGQYF	TGTGCCAGCAGTTTAGGTCTGGCGGGGCAGTATTTT
TRBD1	TRBV4-3	TRBJ1-2	.	CASSQSPQGAGYGYTF	TGCGCCAGCAGCCAGTCCCCGCAGGGGGCAGGGTATGGCTACACCTTC
.	TRBV18	TRBJ1-6	.	CASSPREGAYNSPLHF	TGTGCCAGCTCACCACGGGAGGGTGCCTATAATTCACCCCTCCACTTT
.	TRBV12-3/TRBV12-4	TRBJ2-7	.	CASSGGATSYEQYF	TGTGCCAGCAGTGGGGGGGCAACCTCCTACGAGCAGTACTTC
.	TRBV14	TRBJ2-3	many	CASSQRQITDTQYF	TGTGCCAGCAGCCAGAGACAGATCACAGATACGCAGTATTTT
.	TRBV11-1	TRBJ1-3	few	CASSLSRWGSSGNTIYF	TGTGCCAGCAGCCTATCCCGCTGGGGGTCCTCTGGAAACACCATATATTTT
TRBD1	TRBV4-3	TRBJ1-2	many	CASSPKGTGGIYGYTF	TGCGCCAGCAGCCCAAAGGGGACAGGGGGAATCTATGGCTACACCTTC
.	TRBV2	TRBJ2-3	many	CASSEQPGTDTQYF	TGTGCCAGCAGTGAACAGCCGGGCACAGATACGCAGTATTTT
.	TRBV5-5	TRBJ2-1	.	CASSLDTRYNEQFF	TGTGCCAGCAGCTTGGACACCCGCTACAATGAGCAGTTCTTC
.	TRBV4-1	TRBJ2-3	.	CASSPRDTDTQYF	TGCGCCAGCAGCCCGCGGGACACAGATACGCAGTATTTT
.	TRBV12-3/TRBV12-4	TRBJ1-6	few	CASTSAGRPFDSPLHF	TGTGCCAGCACTTCCGCCGGACGGCCCTTTGATTCACCCCTCCACTTT
TRBD1	TRBV9	TRBJ2-7	.	CASSVGTGMDEQYF	TGTGCCAGCAGCGTCGGGACAGGGATGGACGAGCAGTACTTC
.	TRBV6-6	TRBJ1-4	many	CASSYGEKLFF	TGTGCCAGCAGTTACGGGGAAAAACTGTTTTTT
.	TRBV7-2	TRBJ1-6	few	CASSLGQLANSPLHF	TGTGCCAGCAGCTTAGGGCAGTTAGCCAATTCACCCCTCCACTTT
.	TRBV12-3/TRBV12-4	TRBJ1-4	.	CASSLQGSNEKLFF	TGTGCCAGCAGTTTACAGGGTTCTAATGAAAAACTGTTTTTT
TRBD1	TRBV28	TRBJ1-5	few	CASSFFRGQSNQPQHF	TGTGCCAGCAGTTTCTTCAGGGGGCAGAGCAATCAGCCCCAGCATTTT
.	TRBV24-1	TRBJ1-5	many	CATNSRDGNQPQHF	TGTGCCACCAATAGCCGGGACGGCAATCAGCCCCAGCATTTT